This is a list of T cell receptor beta chains from one sample in a study of cytomegalovirus exposure and HLA in healthy donors. Measured with immunoSEQ multiplex PCR; TCRdb has only the in-frame clones, and not every one. The table records roughly 160,000 clones, almost 80% of them present only once. Sequencing was done on a sample of PBMCs. The source of these receptors is a young man in good health and CMV-seronegative. Both conserved end residues are part of each CDR3. Each record gives: clone size, D gene, J gene, V gene, CDR3 DNA, CDR3 protein. D genes are given only for firm matches. Clone size, where shown, is once, few, many, or a class for clones that have expanded.

. | . | TRBJ1-5 | TRBV7-2 | TGTGCCAGCAGCTTAACAGGGAATCAGCCCCAGCATTTT | CASSLTGNQPQHF
. | . | TRBJ2-1 | TRBV10-3 | TGTGCCATCAGTGTTCGGTCGTCCAAAAGCTCCTACAATGAGCAGTTCTTC | CAISVRSSKSSYNEQFF
. | TRBD1 | TRBJ2-4 | TRBV30 | TGTGCCTGGAGTGTAGGCCGGACAGGGTCAGCCAAAAACATTCAGTACTTC | CAWSVGRTGSAKNIQYF
. | . | TRBJ1-1 | TRBV28 | TGTGCCAGCAGTGCTTGGTTGGGAGCAACGGGCACTGAAGCTTTCTTT | CASSAWLGATGTEAFF
. | . | TRBJ2-7 | TRBV30 | TGTGCCTGGAGTGGGAGCGGGCCCCCTTTACCCGACGAGCAGTACTTC | CAWSGSGPPLPDEQYF
. | TRBD2 | TRBJ2-5 | TRBV6-5 | TGTGCCAGTTCTATGGGACTAGCGGCAGAGACCCAGTACTTC | CASSMGLAAETQYF
. | TRBD2 | TRBJ2-1 | TRBV30 | TGTGCCTGGAGTAGGCTAGCGGGAGCCTACAATGAGCAGTTCTTC | CAWSRLAGAYNEQFF
few | . | TRBJ1-2 | TRBV27 | TGTGCCAGCAGTCCAACCCCGGGCGGTGGAGGCTATGGCTACACCTTC | CASSPTPGGGGYGYTF
. | . | TRBJ2-5 | TRBV7-9 | TGTTCCAGCAGCTTAGTCGGGGGGCTCTGGGAGACCCAGTACTTC | CSSSLVGGLWETQYF
. | . | TRBJ1-3 | TRBV30 | TGTGCCTGGAATAGTATCCCCTACTCTGGAAACACCATATATTTT | CAWNSIPYSGNTIYF
. | TRBD1 | TRBJ2-1 | TRBV11-3 | TGTGCCAGCAGTAAGGGACAGGCCTACAATGAGCAGTTCTTC | CASSKGQAYNEQFF
. | . | TRBJ1-4 | TRBV28 | TGTGCCAGCAGTTTGGTCGGGGGAAGTGTAAGTGAAAAACTGTTTTTT | CASSLVGGSVSEKLFF
once | TRBD1 | TRBJ1-6 | TRBV12-5 | TGTGCTAGTGCCACCGGGACAGATAATTCACCCCTCCACTTT | CASATGTDNSPLHF
. | . | TRBJ1-5 | TRBV7-9 | TGTGCCAGCAGCTTACCAAATCAGCCCCAGCATTTT | CASSLPNQPQHF
. | TRBD1 | TRBJ2-6 | TRBV7-9 | TGTGCCAGCAGCTTAGCGAGCAGGGGGCCTGGGGCCAACGTCCTGACTTTC | CASSLASRGPGANVLTF
. | TRBD2 | TRBJ2-1 | TRBV7-2 | TGTGCCAGCAGCGCTTTGGGACTAGCGGACAATGAGCAGTTCTTC | CASSALGLADNEQFF
. | . | TRBJ1-1 | TRBV7-9 | TGTGCCAGCAGCTTAGTCACAGGGACAAACACTGAAGCTTTCTTT | CASSLVTGTNTEAFF
. | . | TRBJ1-2 | TRBV6-1 | TGTGCCAGCAGTGAGGCTTTCCCGCTTGATGGCTACACCTTC | CASSEAFPLDGYTF
. | TRBD2 | TRBJ2-5 | TRBV7-2 | TGTGCCAGCCCGGCGGGGGGGCCTCAAGAGACCCAGTACTTC | CASPAGGPQETQYF
few | . | TRBJ2-7 | TRBV7-7 | TGTGCTAGCAGCTTAACCAGGTCCCACGAGCAGTACTTC | CASSLTRSHEQYF
. | TRBD2 | TRBJ2-7 | TRBV28 | TGTGCCAGCAGACCTTGGGAGGGACTAGCGGGAGGAGTAAAGCTCGACGAGCAGTACTTC | CASRPWEGLAGGVKLDEQYF
. | TRBD1 | TRBJ2-3 | TRBV20-1 | TGCAGTGCTAGAGGCGACAGGGGGCAGTATTTT | CSARGDRGQYF
. | TRBD2 | TRBJ2-1 | TRBV11-2 | TGTGCCAGCAGCCCCGGGACTAGCGGTCACAATGAGCAGTTCTTC | CASSPGTSGHNEQFF
. | . | TRBJ2-7 | TRBV4-1 | TGCGCCAGCAGCCACCGGGGCAGGGGCCACGACGAGCAGTACTTC | CASSHRGRGHDEQYF
few | . | TRBJ2-2 | TRBV2 | TGTGCCAGCACACGGTCCACCGGGGAGCTGTTTTTT | CASTRSTGELFF
. | . | TRBJ2-5 | TRBV9 | TGTGCCAGCAGCGCTTTAGGGGGAGGGAGGGAGACCCAGTACTTC | CASSALGGGRETQYF
. | . | TRBJ2-2 | TRBV7-2 | TGTGCCAGCAGCTTAAGGTGGGGCGGATCGAACACCGGGGAGCTGTTTTTT | CASSLRWGGSNTGELFF
. | . | TRBJ2-2 | TRBV7-2 | TGTGCCAGCAGCTTTCCCCAGAACACCGGGGAGCTGTTTTTT | CASSFPQNTGELFF
. | . | TRBJ1-4 | TRBV25-1 | TGTGCCAGCAGTGGGGCGGGGGCTGAAAAACTGTTTTTT | CASSGAGAEKLFF
. | . | TRBJ2-2 | TRBV15 | TGTGCCACCAGCATTTATTCTGGGGAGCTGTTTTTT | CATSIYSGELFF
once | . | TRBJ1-2 | TRBV5-1 | TGCGCCAGCAGCTTGGGCGCCAACTATGGCTACACCTTC | CASSLGANYGYTF
. | . | TRBJ2-2 | TRBV5-4 | TGTGCCAGCAGCTTGAGCCTAGTCGAAACCGGGGAGCTGTTTTTT | CASSLSLVETGELFF
once | . | TRBJ2-7 | TRBV7-2 | TGTGCCAGCAGCTTAACTTATAGATACGAGCAGTACTTC | CASSLTYRYEQYF
few | TRBD1 | TRBJ2-7 | TRBV7-9 | TGTGCCAGCAGCCCTTTGAGGACAGGTAGCTTAGGACTCTACGAGCAGTACTTC | CASSPLRTGSLGLYEQYF
once | TRBD1 | TRBJ2-3 | TRBV7-2 | TGTGCCAGCAGCTTAGTAGTGGGGACAGGTGATATGTTT | CASSLVVGTGDMF
. | TRBD2 | TRBJ2-1 | TRBV19 | TGTGCCAGTAGGTCCCGGACTAGCTCTCTGGACCCGGGGAATGAGCAGTTCTTC | CASRSRTSSLDPGNEQFF
. | . | TRBJ1-1 | TRBV10-3 | TGTGCCATCATGGGAAATACGGGGACTGAAGCTTTCTTT | CAIMGNTGTEAFF
once | . | TRBJ1-2 | TRBV29-1 | TGCAGCGTTGAAATGGACAAGGGGGAAGCTAACTATGGCTACACCTTC | CSVEMDKGEANYGYTF
. | TRBD1 | TRBJ2-7 | TRBV5-1 | TGCGCCAGCAGCAGGGGACAGGGACCCTACGAGCAGTACTTC | CASSRGQGPYEQYF
. | TRBD1 | TRBJ1-3 | TRBV7-2 | TGTGCCAGCAGCTTTGACAGGGGAACCGGAAACACCATATATTTT | CASSFDRGTGNTIYF
. | . | TRBJ1-2 | TRBV2 | TGTGCCAGCAGCCGCGGACTATCCTATGGCTACACCTTC | CASSRGLSYGYTF
. | TRBD1 | TRBJ1-4 | TRBV28 | TGTGCCAGCAGTTCGACCGGGACAGGGCCTGAAAAACTGTTTTTT | CASSSTGTGPEKLFF
once | TRBD2 | TRBJ2-1 | TRBV19 | TGTGCCAGTCCACCCCCAACTAGCGGGAGGGCCAATGAGCAGTTCTTC | CASPPPTSGRANEQFF
few | . | TRBJ1-1 | TRBV7-2 | TGTGCCAGCAGCTTTAGGACAGCGAACACTGAAGCTTTCTTT | CASSFRTANTEAFF
. | . | TRBJ2-5 | TRBV11-3 | TGTGCCAGCAGCTTAGGGTTGGGCGGCACGGGGGAGACCCAGTACTTC | CASSLGLGGTGETQYF
. | . | TRBJ1-6 | TRBV5-1 | TGCGCCAGCAGCTTGGCCGGGAGCTCCTATAATTCACCCCTCCACTTT | CASSLAGSSYNSPLHF
. | . | TRBJ1-6 | TRBV7-9 | TGTGCCAGCAGCTTAGGAGACAGGTTCTCACCCCTCCACTTT | CASSLGDRFSPLHF